This T cell receptor (beta chain) was recovered during a study of T-cell memory formation after mild COVID-19. Findings and limits, study-wide: Researchers could not confirm that second-wave clones peaking on day 37 targeted SARS-CoV-2.

This clonotype was seen more than once but under ten times. Its antigen remains unknown. After 5'RACE with constant-segment primers, TCR alpha and TCR beta cDNA libraries carrying sample barcodes and UMIs were obtained. One entry per CDR3 protein results from TCRdb running MiXCR on the 5' RACE reads. Altogether hundreds of thousands of distinct CDR3 sequences are present, about 15% being singletons, with the ten largest covering around 21%. The V gene end was trimmed by 6 bases and the J gene end by 0 bases; junction bases not matched to a gene: 4. The CDR3 runs to 15 residues. The germline CDR1 and CDR2 sequences are LNHDA and SQIVND (reference sequence).

J is TRBJ2-4 and V is TRBV19; TRBD2 agrees at 8 bases. The sequence was obtained from a man between 18 and 29 years old who had mild COVID-19 (a few samples of this study predate the infection). Cell type and time point are not known. The sequenced sample was PBMCs or a T cell subset sorted from them (not recorded which). The CDR3 DNA follows: TGTGCCAGTAGCGGACTAGCAGTAGCCAAAAACATTCAGTACTTC. Protein sequence: CASSGLAVAKNIQYF.